Following are 27 T cell receptor beta chains from one sample sequenced in a study of blood T cells in healthy people across ages. Alongside a J-beta primer mix, a sample-barcoded 5' primer served in a second PCR lasting about 6 to 12 cycles. TCRdb analysed the 5' RACE reads with MiXCR anew, one entry per CDR3 protein. This sample yields about 1.6 million distinct CDR3 sequences, of which 30% to 40% are seen a single time; approximately 10% belongs to the top ten. The sequencing sample was made of blood. These receptors were obtained from a woman younger than 45 in good health.

This clonotype was seen a few times. The chain carries TRBV9 and TRBJ2-7, with 8 bases identical to TRBD1. Germline CDR1 SGDLS, CDR2 YYNGEE. Trimming at V came to 2 bases and at J to 0 bases, leaving 13 bases not matched to a gene. The CDR3 runs 18 residues. CDR3: CASSVSSGGGSSSYEQYF. CDR3 nucleotides: TGTGCCAGCAGCGTGAGCTCAGGGGGCGGCTCAAGCTCCTACGAGCAGTACTTC.

There are many counts of this clonotype. The chain has TRBV12-3 or TRBV12-4 and TRBJ2-5; 7 bases are shared with TRBD1. The V and J ends lost 8 bases and 0 bases, in that order; junction bases with no gene match: 12. The CDR3 runs to 16 residues. The CDR3 sequence is CASGPSLTGYQETQYF. The CDR3 nucleotides read TGTGCCAGCGGCCCCTCATTGACAGGGTACCAAGAGACCCAGTACTTC.

This clonotype was seen more than once but under ten times. V usage is TRBV5-1 and J usage is TRBJ1-1; TRBD1 is a possible D gene (5 bases). Germline-derived CDR1 and CDR2 are SGHRS and YFSETQ. The CDR3 contains 15 residues. V was clipped by 5 bases and J by 5 bases, with 19 bases between them. The CDR3 loop is CASRAEGAGRTEAFF. The CDR3, as DNA: TGCGCCAGCAGGGCGGAGGGTGCAGGGAGAACTGAAGCTTTCTTT.

There are a few counts of this clonotype. This chain links TRBV6-1 with TRBJ2-7; the match to TRBD1 covers 12 bases. Trimming at V came to 7 bases and at J to 4 bases, leaving 5 bases not matched to a gene. The CDR3 totals 14 residues. Germline V gene sequence: CDR1 MNHNS, CDR2 SASEGT. CDR3 nucleotides: TGTGCCAGCAAGAGGGGACAGGGGGCTTACGAGCAGTACTTC. Translating gives CASKRGQGAYEQYF.

The V and J genes are TRBV27 and TRBJ1-2; 8 nucleotides line up with TRBD1. With V trimmed by 2 bases and J by 6 bases, 8 bases remained unmatched. The CDR3 runs to 15 residues. Germline CDR1 reads MNHEY; CDR2 reads SMNVEV (reference sequence). The CDR3 spells CASSLGSGGRNGYTF. The CDR3 DNA sequence: TGTGCCAGCAGTTTAGGCTCAGGGGGCCGAAATGGCTACACCTTC.

This clonotype was seen a handful of times. V is TRBV20-1 and J is TRBJ2-1; TRBD2 matches 14 bases. The length of the CDR3 is 14 residues. The V gene end was trimmed by 6 bases and the J gene end by 7 bases; junction bases not matched to a gene: 5. CDR1 is DFQATT and CDR2 is SNEGSKA in the germline V gene (reference sequence). CDR3 in amino acids: CSAPWTSGGNEQFF. The CDR3 nucleotides are TGCAGTGCCCCTTGGACTAGCGGGGGGAATGAGCAGTTCTTC.

The table lists this clonotype with a few counts. CDR3 DNA sequence: TGCGCCGGATATAGCGGGAGAGGGTACGAGCAGTACTTC. It yields the protein CAGYSGRGYEQYF. The rearrangement uses TRBV10-1 and TRBJ2-7, with 9 positions matching TRBD2. The CDR3 is 13 residues long. Germline CDR1 is WNHNN and CDR2 is SYGVQD (reference sequence). The trim removed 11 bases at V and 4 bases at J, leaving 9 bases unmatched.

The V and J genes are TRBV20-1 and TRBJ2-5; D remains ambiguous. The V end lost 5 bases, the J end lost 5 bases, and 9 bases lay between the germline ends. This CDR3 has 11 residues. Germline CDR1 and CDR2: DFQATT and SNEGSKA (reference sequence). In DNA, the CDR3 is TGCAGTGCTTCTGTAAAGGAGACCCAGTACTTC. This sequence encodes CSASVKETQYF.

This clonotype has a handful of counts. One end of the junction varies from germline; a read error may be responsible. This chain connects TRBV25-1 to TRBJ2-3; D is tentatively TRBD1 or TRBD2 (5 bases each). Germline CDR1 is MGHDK and CDR2 is SYGVNS. The CDR3 has 16 residues. Here the CDR3 reads CASTPWGGASTDTQYF. The CDR3 bases are TGTGCCAGCACCCCCTGGGGCGGCGCTAGCACGGATACGCAGTATTTT.

The CDR3 loop reads CSVGQGSDTEAFF. The CDR3 DNA is TGCAGCGTCGGACAGGGGTCGGACACTGAAGCTTTCTTT. V is TRBV29-1 and J is TRBJ1-1, with 9 bases that match TRBD1. Trimming at V came to 6 bases and at J to 3 bases, leaving 5 bases not matched to a gene. Germline V lookup: CDR1 SQVTM, CDR2 ANQGSEA. This CDR3 has 13 amino acids. Variable domain in full (rest from reference TRBV29-1 and TRBJ1-1): SAVISQKPSRDICQRGTSLTIQCQVDSQVTMMFWYRQQPGQSLTLIATANQGSEATYESGFVIDKFPISRPNLTFSTLTVSNMSPEDSSIYLCSVGQGSDTEAFFGQGTRLTVV.

The CDR3 nucleotides are TGCGCCAGCAGCCATCTTCTAGGACAGGGTCAAGAGACCCAGTACTTC. Translation gives CASSHLLGQGQETQYF. This sequence joins TRBV4-1 and TRBJ2-5; TRBD1 matches 8 bases. Germline V gene sequence: CDR1 MGHRA, CDR2 YSYEKL. This CDR3 spans 16 amino acids. Trimming removed 3 bases from V and 2 bases from J; junction bases left unmatched: 8.

The rearrangement uses TRBV5-1 and TRBJ2-1, with unresolved D. The germline V and J ends were trimmed by 0 bases and 10 bases, with 8 bases remaining between them. The CDR3 consists of 12 residues. Germline V CDR1 and CDR2: SGHRS, YFSETQ. The CDR3, as DNA: TGCGCCAGCAGCTTGGATTTGGGGGAGCAGTTCTTC. It translates to CASSLDLGEQFF.

The table lists this clonotype with a count of one. This could be a read error, since a much larger clone is one nucleotide away. The V gene is TRBV13, the J gene TRBJ1-2, with D uncertain. The CDR3 length is 11 residues. Trimming stripped 5 bases from V and 5 bases from J, with 6 bases between. Germline values: CDR1 PRHDT, CDR2 FYEKMQ (reference sequence). CDR3 loop: CASSKRYGYTF. CDR3 sequence (DNA): TGTGCCAGCAGCAAGAGGTATGGCTACACCTTC.

V gene TRBV24-1 combines with J gene TRBJ2-6; 9 bases match TRBD1. Germline assignment: CDR1 KGHDR and CDR2 SFDVKD. The CDR3 is made up of 16 amino acids. With V trimmed by 8 bases and J by 3 bases, 7 bases remained unmatched. The CDR3: CATTPGQGSGANVLTF. The CDR3 DNA reads as TGTGCCACCACTCCAGGACAGGGGAGTGGGGCCAACGTCCTGACTTTC.

The DNA for the CDR3 is TGTGCCAGCAGGTTAAACCGGGCCCAAAACACCGGGGAGCTGTTTTTT. Its protein is CASRLNRAQNTGELFF. V is TRBV7-6 and J is TRBJ2-2, with D unresolved. This CDR3 has 16 amino acids. Trimming took 6 bases from V and 2 from J, leaving 16 bases between them. Germline V gives CDR1 SGHVS, CDR2 FNYEAQ.

As for this clonotype: Compared with germline, one end of the junction differs, possibly owing to a read error. The chain combines TRBV9 with TRBJ1-1; D gene unclear. The CDR3 is 14 amino acids. In germline, CDR1 is SGDLS, CDR2 YYNGEE. This CDR3 is CAGSVNGENTEAFF. Here the CDR3 DNA reads TGTGCCGGCAGCGTAAACGGGGAGAACACTGAAGCTTTCTTT.

Comment on this clonotype: The junction departs from the called germline gene at one end, perhaps through a read error. V is TRBV9 and J is TRBJ1-2, with unresolved D. Germline CDR1 reads SGDLS; CDR2 reads YYNGEE. The CDR3 extends over 12 amino acids. DNA for the CDR3: TGTGCCAGCAGCGTAGGTAGCTATAGCTACACCTTC. Encoded protein: CASSVGSYSYTF.

This clonotype was observed a few times. The CDR3 spells CSAIVRGRNEQFF. CDR3 bases: TGCAGTGCTATAGTGCGTGGTAGAAATGAGCAGTTCTTC. V usage is TRBV20-1 and J usage is TRBJ2-1; D ambiguous. V was pared by 4 bases and J by 7 bases, with 14 bases between. The V gene's germline CDR1 is DFQATT and CDR2 SNEGSKA (reference sequence). This CDR3 region has 13 residues.

This clonotype was detected a few times. The chain joins TRBV5-1 to TRBJ2-7; tentatively, D is TRBD2 (6 bases). Germline V gives CDR1 SGHRS, CDR2 YFSETQ. The CDR3 is 17 amino acids. The V and J ends lost 4 bases and 0 bases respectively, with 20 bases between them. The CDR3 sequence is CASSPLPGALSSYEQYF. The CDR3, as DNA: TGCGCCAGCAGCCCGCTCCCGGGAGCCCTATCCTCCTACGAGCAGTACTTC.

This clonotype was seen a few times. The V call is TRBV29-1, the J call TRBJ2-1; the D gene could be TRBD1 or TRBD2 (6 bases each). Trimming left V 3 bases short and J 5 bases short, with 8 bases between. Germline CDR1 and CDR2: SQVTM and ANQGSEA. The CDR3 contains 12 residues. DNA for the CDR3: TGCAGCGTTGACCGGGGGCACAATGAGCAGTTCTTC. Its protein product is CSVDRGHNEQFF.

The sample holds a few counts of this clonotype. The CDR3 spells CASSLRSGGASDEQYF. CDR3 DNA: TGCGCCAGCAGCTTGAGGAGCGGGGGGGCTTCGGACGAGCAGTACTTC. The rearrangement uses TRBV5-1 and TRBJ2-5, with 10 nucleotides matching TRBD2. With the DNA end fitting TRBJ2-7 better, the J assignment may be wrong. CDR3 length: 16 amino acids. Germline V gene lookup returns CDR1 SGHRS and CDR2 YFSETQ.

This clonotype has ten or more counts. The CDR3 DNA sequence: TGCGCCAGCAGCCTCCGGGACGGACTACCCGCAACTAATGAAAAACTGTTTTTT. Translated, it gives CASSLRDGLPATNEKLFF. The V gene is TRBV5-1, the J gene TRBJ1-4; D might be TRBD1 (5 bases). V lost 4 bases and J 0 bases, leaving 19 bases between the germline ends. CDR3 size: 18 residues. Germline assignment: CDR1 SGHRS and CDR2 YFSETQ.

This clonotype was picked up a small number of times. This chain connects TRBV27 to TRBJ1-6; 7 bases fit TRBD1. Trimming removed 2 bases from V and 9 bases from J; junction bases left unmatched: 10. Germline assignment: CDR1 MNHEY and CDR2 SMNVEV (reference sequence). The CDR3 runs to 16 residues. For the CDR3, the DNA is TGTGCCAGCAGTTTAGAGGGGGCGAGAGGTACTTCACCCCTCCACTTT. Translated: CASSLEGARGTSPLHF.

This clonotype was found a few times. The chain links TRBV6-1 to TRBJ2-3, with 8 bases fitting TRBD2. This CDR3 has 15 residues. J gave up 6 bases and V 4 bases, and 9 bases lay outside the gene matches. Germline V gene sequence: CDR1 MNHNS, CDR2 SASEGT. CDR3 DNA sequence: TGTGCCAGCAGTGGCGGGACTAGTGGAGGGGATACGCAGTATTTT. It encodes CASSGGTSGGDTQYF.

Details on this clonotype: Mismatch with germline at one junction end may stem from a read error. In DNA form, the CDR3 reads TGCGCCAGCGGCCAAACTTGGGCCATCGAGGGCAATCAGCCCCAGCATTTT. Its protein is CASGQTWAIEGNQPQHF. The rearrangement uses TRBV4-1 and TRBJ1-5; D remains ambiguous. CDR3 size: 17 residues. From germline, CDR1 is MGHRA and CDR2 YSYEKL.

The chain carries TRBV14 and TRBJ1-2; no clear D gene. Germline V gene data show CDR1 as SGHDN and CDR2 as FVKESK. The CDR3 covers 16 residues. The V and J ends lost 0 bases and 6 bases respectively, with 17 bases between them. DNA for the CDR3: TGTGCCAGCAGCCAAGATCCTTACGGTCGTCCTGATGGCTACACCTTC. It translates to CASSQDPYGRPDGYTF.

Turning to this clonotype: Without the conserved terminal phenylalanine or tryptophan, this CDR3 likely stems from a read error. J is TRBJ2-1 and V is TRBV4-1; 8 nucleotides line up with TRBD2. This CDR3 spans 14 amino acids. Trimming cost V 4 bases and J 3 bases; bases outside gene matches: 2. Germline V gives CDR1 MGHRA, CDR2 YSYEKL. CDR3 region: CASSPSGSYNEQFC. As DNA, the CDR3 is TGCGCCAGCAGCCCCAGCGGGAGCTACAATGAGCAGTTCTGC.